This TCR beta chain is drawn from a study of T cells in Graves' hyperthyroidism and ophthalmopathy. This clonotype was detected ten times or more. Per germline, CDR1 MNHEY and CDR2 SVGAGI. J gave up 2 bases and V 0 bases, and 9 bases lay outside the gene matches. This CDR3 spans 17 amino acids. TCR beta CDR3 regions were amplified from RNA transcripts. HTBI primers were employed in a first-round RT-PCR of the TCR CDR3. TCRdb itself ran the multiplex PCR reads through MiXCR, one entry per CDR3 protein. Altogether a few hundred thousand distinct CDR3 sequences are present, 15% to 17% being singletons, with the ten largest covering under 7.5%.

The receptor's source is a woman in her 30s with Graves' hyperthyroidism. The chain combines TRBV6-5 with TRBJ2-7; TRBD2 aligns across 8 bases. The source material was blood. This CDR3 is CASSYSTGTRRPYEQYF. As DNA, the CDR3 is TGTGCCAGCAGTTACTCGACCGGGACTAGGCGACCCTACGAGCAGTACTTC.